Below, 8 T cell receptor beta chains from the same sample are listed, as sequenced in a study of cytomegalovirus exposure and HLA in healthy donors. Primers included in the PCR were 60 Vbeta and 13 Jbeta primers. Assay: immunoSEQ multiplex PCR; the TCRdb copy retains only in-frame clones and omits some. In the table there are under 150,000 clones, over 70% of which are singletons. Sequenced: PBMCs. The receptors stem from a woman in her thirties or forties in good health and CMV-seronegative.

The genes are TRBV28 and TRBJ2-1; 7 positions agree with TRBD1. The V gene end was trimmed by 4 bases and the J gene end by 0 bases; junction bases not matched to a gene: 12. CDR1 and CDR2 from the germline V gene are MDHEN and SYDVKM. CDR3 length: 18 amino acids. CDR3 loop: CASSSEVVRDSSYNEQFF. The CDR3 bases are TGTGCCAGCAGTTCCGAAGTTGTCCGGGACAGCTCCTACAATGAGCAGTTCTTC. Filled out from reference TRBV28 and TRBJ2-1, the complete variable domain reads DVKVTQSSRYLVKRTGEKVFLECVQDMDHENMFWYRQDPGLGLRLIYFSYDVKMKEKGDIPEGYSVSREKKERFSLILESASTNQTSMYLCASSSEVVRDSSYNEQFFGPGTRLTVL.

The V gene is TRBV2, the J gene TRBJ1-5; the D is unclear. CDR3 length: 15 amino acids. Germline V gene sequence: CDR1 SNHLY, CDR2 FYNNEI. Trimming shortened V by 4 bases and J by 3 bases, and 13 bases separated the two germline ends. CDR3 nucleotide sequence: TGTGCCAGCAGTGGCCACACCCTTTCCAATCAGCCCCAGCATTTT. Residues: CASSGHTLSNQPQHF.

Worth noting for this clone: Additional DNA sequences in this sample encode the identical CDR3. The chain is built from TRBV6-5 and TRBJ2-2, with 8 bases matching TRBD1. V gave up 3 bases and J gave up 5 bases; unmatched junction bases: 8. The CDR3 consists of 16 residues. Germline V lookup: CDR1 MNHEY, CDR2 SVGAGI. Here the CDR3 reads CASSYLARGLTGELFF. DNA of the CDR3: TGTGCCAGCAGTTATCTCGCCAGGGGGCTTACCGGGGAGCTGTTTTTT.

CDR3 in amino acids: CASSSVETNTDTQYF. For the CDR3, the DNA is TGTGCCAGCAGCTCCGTGGAGACGAACACAGATACGCAGTATTTT. The V gene is TRBV13, the J gene TRBJ2-3; D is uncertain. Trimming cost V 4 bases and J 2 bases, with 13 bases left between them. Germline loops: CDR1 PRHDT, CDR2 FYEKMQ (reference sequence). The CDR3 has 15 amino acids.

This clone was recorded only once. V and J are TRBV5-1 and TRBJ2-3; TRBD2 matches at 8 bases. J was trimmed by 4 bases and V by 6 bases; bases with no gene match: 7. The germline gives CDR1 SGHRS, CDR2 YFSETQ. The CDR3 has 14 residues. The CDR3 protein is CASTGTSFPDTQYF. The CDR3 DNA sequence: TGCGCCAGCACCGGGACTAGTTTCCCAGATACGCAGTATTTT. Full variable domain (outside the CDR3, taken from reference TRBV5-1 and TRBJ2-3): KAGVTQTPRYLIKTRGQQVTLSCSPISGHRSVSWYQQTPGQGLQFLFEYFSETQRNKGNFPGRFSGRQFSNSRSEMNVSTLELGDSALYLCASTGTSFPDTQYFGPGTRLTVL.

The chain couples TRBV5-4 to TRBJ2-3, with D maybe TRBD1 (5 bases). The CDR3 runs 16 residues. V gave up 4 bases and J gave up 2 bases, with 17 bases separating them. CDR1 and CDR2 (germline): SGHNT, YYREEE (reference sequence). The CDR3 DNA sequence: TGTGCCAGCAGCAGGGCGACAGTTTGGGCCACAGATACGCAGTATTTT. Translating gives CASSRATVWATDTQYF.

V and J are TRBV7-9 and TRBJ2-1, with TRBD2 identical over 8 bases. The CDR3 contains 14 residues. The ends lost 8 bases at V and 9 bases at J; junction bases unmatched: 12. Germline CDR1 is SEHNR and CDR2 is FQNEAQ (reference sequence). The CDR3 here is CASGRGGLGGEQFF. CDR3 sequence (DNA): TGTGCCAGCGGGCGCGGGGGGCTCGGTGGTGAGCAGTTCTTC.

This CDR3 reads CASSYTGSQRGGLRAGELFF. In DNA, the CDR3 is TGTGCCAGCAGCTACACAGGGTCTCAGCGGGGGGGGCTAAGAGCCGGGGAGCTGTTTTTT. This chain uses TRBV4-2 with TRBJ2-2; 10 nucleotides agree with TRBD2. The CDR3 is 20 residues long. J was trimmed by 6 bases and V by 5 bases; bases with no gene match: 21. The germline CDR1 and CDR2 sequences are LGHNA and YNFKEQ.